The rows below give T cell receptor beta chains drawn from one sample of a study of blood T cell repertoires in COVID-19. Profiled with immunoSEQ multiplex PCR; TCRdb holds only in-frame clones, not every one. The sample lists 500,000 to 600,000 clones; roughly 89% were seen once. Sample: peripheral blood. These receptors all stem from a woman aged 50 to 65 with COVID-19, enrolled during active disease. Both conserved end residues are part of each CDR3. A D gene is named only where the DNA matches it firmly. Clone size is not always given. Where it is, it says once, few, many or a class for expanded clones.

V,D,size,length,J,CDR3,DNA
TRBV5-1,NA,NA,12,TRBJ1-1,CASSLGSTEAFF,TGCGCCAGCAGCTTAGGGAGCACTGAAGCTTTCTTT
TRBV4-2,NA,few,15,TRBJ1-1,CASSPPNQGNTEAFF,TGTGCCAGCAGCCCGCCCAACCAGGGGAACACTGAAGCTTTCTTT
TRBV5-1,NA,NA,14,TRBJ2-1,CASSSQTGYNEQFF,TGCGCCAGCAGCTCCCAGACGGGGTACAATGAGCAGTTCTTC
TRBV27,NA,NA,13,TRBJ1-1,CASSLMTGSEAFF,TGTGCCAGCAGTTTAATGACAGGATCTGAAGCTTTCTTT
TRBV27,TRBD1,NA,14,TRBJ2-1,CASSPGTGGNEQFF,TGTGCCAGCAGTCCCGGGACAGGGGGCAATGAGCAGTTCTTC
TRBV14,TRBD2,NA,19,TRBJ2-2,CASSPPRTSGGLRTGELFF,TGTGCCAGCAGCCCCCCCCGGACTAGCGGGGGCCTTCGCACCGGGGAGCTGTTTTTT
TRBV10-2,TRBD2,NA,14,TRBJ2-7,CASSGLAGDYEQYF,TGCGCCAGCAGTGGACTAGCGGGGGACTACGAGCAGTACTTC
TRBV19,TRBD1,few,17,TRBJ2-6,CASSDQGQASGANVLTF,TGTGCCAGTAGTGACCAGGGACAGGCCTCTGGGGCCAACGTCCTGACTTTC
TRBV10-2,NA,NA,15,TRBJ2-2,CASLDGLVGTGELFF,TGCGCCAGCCTCGATGGCCTAGTAGGCACCGGGGAGCTGTTTTTT
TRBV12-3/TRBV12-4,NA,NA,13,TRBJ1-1,CASSFDSNTEAFF,TGTGCCAGCAGCTTCGACAGCAACACTGAAGCTTTCTTT
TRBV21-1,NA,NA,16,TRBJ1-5,CASSRGGGGRNQPQHF,TGTGCCAGCAGCCGCGGGGGCGGGGGACGCAATCAGCCCCAGCATTTT
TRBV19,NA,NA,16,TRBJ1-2,CASSTGGGPTSYGYTF,TGTGCCAGTAGTACGGGGGGCGGGCCAACCTCTTATGGCTACACCTTC
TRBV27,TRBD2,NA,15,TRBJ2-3,CASSLSSPGLAEQYF,TGTGCCAGCAGTTTATCTTCTCCTGGGCTAGCGGAGCAGTATTTT
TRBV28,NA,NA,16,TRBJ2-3,CASSLYGGASTDTQYF,TGTGCCAGCAGTTTATATGGCGGGGCCAGCACAGATACGCAGTATTTT
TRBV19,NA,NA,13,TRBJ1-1,CASSRSENTEAFF,TGTGCCAGTAGCCGGTCTGAGAACACTGAAGCTTTCTTT
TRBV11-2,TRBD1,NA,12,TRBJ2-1,CASSQGAMEQFF,TGTGCCAGCAGCCAGGGGGCGATGGAGCAGTTCTTC
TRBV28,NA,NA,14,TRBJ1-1,CASSPGGTNTEAFF,TGTGCCAGCTCGCCGGGGGGGACAAACACTGAAGCTTTCTTT
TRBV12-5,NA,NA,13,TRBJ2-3,CASGQQGTDTQYF,TGTGCTAGTGGTCAACAGGGCACAGATACGCAGTATTTT
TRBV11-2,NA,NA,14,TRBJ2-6,CASSFSRGGNVLTF,TGTGCCAGCAGTTTTTCCAGGGGCGGCAACGTCCTGACTTTC
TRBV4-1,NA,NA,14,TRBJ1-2,CASSPTDGDYGYTF,TGCGCCAGCAGCCCCACTGACGGAGACTATGGCTACACCTTC
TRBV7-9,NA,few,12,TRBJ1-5,CASSAQWQPQHF,TGTGCCAGCAGCGCCCAGTGGCAGCCCCAGCATTTT
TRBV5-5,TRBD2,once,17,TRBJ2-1,CASSLGTSGGQFNEQFF,TGTGCCAGCAGCCTTGGAACTAGCGGGGGGCAGTTCAATGAGCAGTTCTTC
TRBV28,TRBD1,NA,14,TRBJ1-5,CASSPRTGYQPQHF,TGTGCCAGCAGTCCAAGGACAGGATATCAGCCCCAGCATTTT
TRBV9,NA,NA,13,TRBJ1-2,CASSSSTDFGYTF,TGTGCCAGCAGCTCATCAACAGATTTTGGCTACACCTTC
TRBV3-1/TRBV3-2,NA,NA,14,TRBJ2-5,CASSQGLSKETQYF,TGTGCCAGCAGCCAGGGACTGTCAAAAGAGACCCAGTACTTC
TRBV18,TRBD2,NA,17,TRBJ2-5,CASSQSAGNPGGETQYF,TGTGCCAGCTCACAAAGCGCCGGGAACCCGGGGGGAGAGACCCAGTACTTC
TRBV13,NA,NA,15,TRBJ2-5,CASSLGQGNQETQYF,TGTGCCAGCAGCTTAGGGCAGGGGAACCAAGAGACCCAGTACTTC
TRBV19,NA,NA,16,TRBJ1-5,CASSIYRGEEGQPQHF,TGTGCCAGTAGTATTTACCGCGGGGAAGAAGGTCAGCCCCAGCATTTT
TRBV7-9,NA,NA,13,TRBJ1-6,CASSLNRESPLHF,TGTGCCAGCAGCTTGAACAGGGAATCACCCCTCCACTTT
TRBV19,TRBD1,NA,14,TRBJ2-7,CASSMGTGTYEQYF,TGTGCCAGTAGTATGGGGACAGGGACCTACGAGCAGTACTTC
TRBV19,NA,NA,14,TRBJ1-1,CASSMAGDITEAFF,TGTGCCAGTAGTATGGCTGGGGACATCACTGAAGCTTTCTTT
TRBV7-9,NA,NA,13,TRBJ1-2,CASSLTGLEGYTF,TGTGCCAGCAGCTTAACAGGCCTAGAGGGCTACACCTTC
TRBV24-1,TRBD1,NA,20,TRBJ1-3,CATSDFPRFPTGGCGNTIYF,TGTGCCACCAGTGATTTCCCACGCTTCCCCACAGGGGGCTGTGGAAACACCATATATTTT
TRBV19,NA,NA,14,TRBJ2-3,CATQGKRPTDTQYF,TGTGCCACCCAAGGCAAGCGGCCCACAGATACGCAGTATTTT
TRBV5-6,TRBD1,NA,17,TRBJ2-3,CASSLATGGLSTDTQYF,TGTGCCAGCAGCCTCGCGACAGGGGGCCTAAGCACAGATACGCAGTATTTT